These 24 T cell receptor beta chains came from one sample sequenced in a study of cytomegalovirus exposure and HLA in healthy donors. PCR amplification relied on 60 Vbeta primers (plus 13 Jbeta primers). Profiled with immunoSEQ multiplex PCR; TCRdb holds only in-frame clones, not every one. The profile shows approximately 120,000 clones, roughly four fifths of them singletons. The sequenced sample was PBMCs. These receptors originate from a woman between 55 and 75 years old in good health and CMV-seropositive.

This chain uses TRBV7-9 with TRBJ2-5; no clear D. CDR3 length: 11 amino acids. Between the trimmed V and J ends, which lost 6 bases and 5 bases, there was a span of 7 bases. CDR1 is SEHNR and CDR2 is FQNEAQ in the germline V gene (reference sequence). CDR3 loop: CASSVIETQYF. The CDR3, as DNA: TGTGCCAGCAGTGTAATTGAGACCCAGTACTTC.

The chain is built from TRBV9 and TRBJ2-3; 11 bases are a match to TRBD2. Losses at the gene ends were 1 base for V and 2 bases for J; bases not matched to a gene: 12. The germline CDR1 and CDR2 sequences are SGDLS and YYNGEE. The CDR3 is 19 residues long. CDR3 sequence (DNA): TGTGCCAGCAGCGTATTCCCGGCGAGTAGCGGGAGGGACACAGATACGCAGTATTTT. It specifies CASSVFPASSGRDTDTQYF.

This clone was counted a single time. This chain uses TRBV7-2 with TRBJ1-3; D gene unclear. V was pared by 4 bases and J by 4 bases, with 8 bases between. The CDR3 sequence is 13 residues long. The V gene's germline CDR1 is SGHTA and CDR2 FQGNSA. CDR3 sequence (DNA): TGTGCCAGCAGCTCAGATGTCGGAAACACCATATATTTT. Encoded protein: CASSSDVGNTIYF.

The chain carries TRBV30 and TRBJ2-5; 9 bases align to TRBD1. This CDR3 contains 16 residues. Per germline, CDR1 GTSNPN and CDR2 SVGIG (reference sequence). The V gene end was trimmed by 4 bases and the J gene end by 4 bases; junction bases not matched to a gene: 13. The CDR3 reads CAWIPQYEGQGETQYF. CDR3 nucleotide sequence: TGTGCCTGGATCCCCCAATATGAGGGACAGGGAGAGACCCAGTACTTC.

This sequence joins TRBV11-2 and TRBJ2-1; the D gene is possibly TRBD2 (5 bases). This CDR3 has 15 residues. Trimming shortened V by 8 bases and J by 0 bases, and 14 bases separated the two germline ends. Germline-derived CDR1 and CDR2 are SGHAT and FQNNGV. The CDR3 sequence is CASGVDWVSYNEQFF. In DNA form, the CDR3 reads TGTGCCAGCGGGGTGGACTGGGTCTCCTACAATGAGCAGTTCTTC.

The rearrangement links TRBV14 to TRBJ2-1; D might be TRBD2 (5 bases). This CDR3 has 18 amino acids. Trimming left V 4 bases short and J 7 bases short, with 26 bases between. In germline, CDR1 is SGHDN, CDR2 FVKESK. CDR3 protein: CASSLGARPSRRLNEQFF. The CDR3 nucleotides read TGTGCCAGCAGCCTCGGTGCGAGACCTTCAAGGAGGTTAAATGAGCAGTTCTTC.

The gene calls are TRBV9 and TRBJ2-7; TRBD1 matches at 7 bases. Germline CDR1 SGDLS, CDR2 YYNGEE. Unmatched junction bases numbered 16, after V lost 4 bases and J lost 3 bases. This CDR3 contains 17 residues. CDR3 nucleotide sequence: TGTGCCAGCAGCCCAGAAACCGGGACAGAAAAATTCTACGAGCAGTACTTC. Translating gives CASSPETGTEKFYEQYF.

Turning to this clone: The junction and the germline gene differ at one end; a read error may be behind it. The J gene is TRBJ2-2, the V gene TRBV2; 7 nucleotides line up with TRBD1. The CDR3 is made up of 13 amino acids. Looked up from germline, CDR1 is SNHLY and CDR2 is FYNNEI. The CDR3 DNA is TGTGCCATCCAGGGGGTGAACACCAGGGAGCTGTTTTTT. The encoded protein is CAIQGVNTRELFF.

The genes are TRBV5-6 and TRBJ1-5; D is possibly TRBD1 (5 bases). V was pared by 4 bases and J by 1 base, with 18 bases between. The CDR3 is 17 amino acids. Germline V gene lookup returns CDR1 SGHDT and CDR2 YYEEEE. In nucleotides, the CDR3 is TGTGCCAGCAGCCGACGTGGGGCTGTGGGGAGCAATCAGCCCCAGCATTTT. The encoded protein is CASSRRGAVGSNQPQHF.

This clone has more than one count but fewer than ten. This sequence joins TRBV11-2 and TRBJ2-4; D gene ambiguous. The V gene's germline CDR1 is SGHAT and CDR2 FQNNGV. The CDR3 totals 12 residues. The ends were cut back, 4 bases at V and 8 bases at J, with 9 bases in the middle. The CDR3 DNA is TGTGCCAGCAGCTCCGACCAGGACATTCAGTACTTC. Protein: CASSSDQDIQYF.

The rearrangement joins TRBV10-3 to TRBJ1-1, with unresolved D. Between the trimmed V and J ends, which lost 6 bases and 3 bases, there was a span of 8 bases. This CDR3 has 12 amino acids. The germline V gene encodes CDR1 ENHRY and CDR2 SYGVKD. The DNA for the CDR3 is TGTGCCATCAGGAAATCAGACACTGAAGCTTTCTTT. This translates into CAIRKSDTEAFF.

The CDR3 region is CASGLVLGQGGGYTF. In DNA, the CDR3 is TGTGCTAGTGGTTTGGTACTTGGACAGGGTGGTGGCTACACCTTC. The chain combines TRBV12-5 with TRBJ1-2; 8 bases line up with TRBD1. Trimming removed 0 bases from V and 7 bases from J; junction bases left unmatched: 7. CDR1 is LGHNT and CDR2 is FRNRAP in the germline V gene. The CDR3 loop spans 15 amino acids.

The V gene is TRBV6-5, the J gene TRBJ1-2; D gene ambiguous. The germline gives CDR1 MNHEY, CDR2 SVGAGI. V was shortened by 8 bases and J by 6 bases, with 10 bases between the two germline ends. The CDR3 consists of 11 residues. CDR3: CASAGVNGYTF. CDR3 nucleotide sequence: TGTGCCAGCGCCGGGGTTAATGGCTACACCTTC.

The CDR3: CASSRDLAGSRTQYF. The CDR3 coding sequence is TGCGCCAGCAGCCGGGATCTAGCGGGGAGTCGGACGCAGTATTTT. The chain combines TRBV4-1 with TRBJ2-3, with TRBD2 matching 9 bases. The J segment lost 9 bases and the V segment lost 4 bases, leaving 11 bases of the junction unmatched. The CDR3 extends over 15 amino acids. CDR1 and CDR2 (germline): MGHRA, YSYEKL.

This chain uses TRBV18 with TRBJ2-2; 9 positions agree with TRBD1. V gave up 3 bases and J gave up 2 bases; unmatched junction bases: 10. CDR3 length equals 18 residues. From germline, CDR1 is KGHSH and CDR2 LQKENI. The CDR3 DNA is TGTGCCAGCTCACCTACAAACAGGGGGCGGATCAACACCGGGGAGCTGTTTTTT. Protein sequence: CASSPTNRGRINTGELFF.

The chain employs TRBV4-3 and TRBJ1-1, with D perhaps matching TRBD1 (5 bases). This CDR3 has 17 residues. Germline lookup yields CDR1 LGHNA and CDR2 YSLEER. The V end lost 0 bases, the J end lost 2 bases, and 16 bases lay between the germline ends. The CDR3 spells CASSQEPAGGYNTEAFF. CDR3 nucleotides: TGCGCCAGCAGCCAAGAACCAGCTGGGGGGTACAACACTGAAGCTTTCTTT.

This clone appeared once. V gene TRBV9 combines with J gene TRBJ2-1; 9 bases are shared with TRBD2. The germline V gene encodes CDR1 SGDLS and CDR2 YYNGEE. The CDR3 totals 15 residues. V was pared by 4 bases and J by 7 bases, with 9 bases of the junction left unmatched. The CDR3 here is CASSLGGLAWNEQFF. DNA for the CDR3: TGTGCCAGCAGCCTTGGGGGACTAGCATGGAATGAGCAGTTCTTC.

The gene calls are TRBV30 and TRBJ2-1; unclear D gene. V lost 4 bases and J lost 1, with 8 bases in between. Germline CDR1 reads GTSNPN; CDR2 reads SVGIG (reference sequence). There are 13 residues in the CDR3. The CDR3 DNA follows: TGTGCCTGGAACTCAAATTCCTACAATGAGCAGTTCTTC. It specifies CAWNSNSYNEQFF.

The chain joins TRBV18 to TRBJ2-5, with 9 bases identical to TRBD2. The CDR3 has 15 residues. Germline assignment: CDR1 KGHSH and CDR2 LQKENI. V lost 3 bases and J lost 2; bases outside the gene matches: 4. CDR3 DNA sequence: TGTGCCAGCTCACCGCTTGCGGGAGGGCAAGAGACCCAGTACTTC. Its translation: CASSPLAGGQETQYF.

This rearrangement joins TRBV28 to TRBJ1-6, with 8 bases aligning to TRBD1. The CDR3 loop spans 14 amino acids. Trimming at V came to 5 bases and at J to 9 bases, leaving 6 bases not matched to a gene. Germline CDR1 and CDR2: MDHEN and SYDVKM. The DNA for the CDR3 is TGTGCCAGCAGTACTTGGACAGGGTTTTCACCCCTCCACTTT. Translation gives CASSTWTGFSPLHF.

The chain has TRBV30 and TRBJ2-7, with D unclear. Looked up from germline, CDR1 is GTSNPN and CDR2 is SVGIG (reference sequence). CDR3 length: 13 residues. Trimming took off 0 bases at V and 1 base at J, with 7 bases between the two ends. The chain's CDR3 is CAWSVPGSYEQYF. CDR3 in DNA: TGTGCCTGGAGTGTACCCGGGTCCTACGAGCAGTACTTC.

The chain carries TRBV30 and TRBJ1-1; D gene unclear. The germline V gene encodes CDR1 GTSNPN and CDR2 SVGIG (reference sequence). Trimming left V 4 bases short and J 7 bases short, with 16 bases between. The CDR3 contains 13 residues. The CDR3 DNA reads TGTGCCTGGACCCCCGGGTGGCAAGGTGAAGCTTTCTTT. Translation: CAWTPGWQGEAFF.

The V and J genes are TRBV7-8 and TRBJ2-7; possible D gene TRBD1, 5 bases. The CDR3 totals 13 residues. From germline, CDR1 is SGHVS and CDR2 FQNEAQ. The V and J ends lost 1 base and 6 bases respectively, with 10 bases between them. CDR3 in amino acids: CASSLDRTGEQYF. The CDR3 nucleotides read TGTGCCAGCAGCTTAGACAGAACAGGCGAGCAGTACTTC.

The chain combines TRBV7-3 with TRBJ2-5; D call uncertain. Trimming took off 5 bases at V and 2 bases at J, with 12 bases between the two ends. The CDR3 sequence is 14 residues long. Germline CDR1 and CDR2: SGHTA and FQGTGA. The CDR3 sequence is CASSATVGQETQYF. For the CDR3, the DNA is TGTGCCAGCAGCGCCACAGTCGGACAAGAGACCCAGTACTTC.